This TCR beta chain was identified during a study of T cells in Graves' hyperthyroidism and ophthalmopathy. Overall study: Peripheral blood draws took place at initial diagnosis, ahead of any treatment.

This clonotype was detected many times. There are 12 residues in the CDR3. CDR1 and CDR2 (germline): MNHEY, SMNVEV (reference sequence). The trim removed 7 bases at V and 4 bases at J, leaving 4 bases unmatched. PBMCs were sourced from roughly 9.3 ml fresh peripheral blood. Amplification of TCR beta CDR3 regions used RNA as the template. The HTBI primer set served for first-round RT-PCR of the TCR CDR3. TCRdb recomputed calls from the multiplex PCR reads with MiXCR, one row per CDR3 protein. The table has about 590,000 distinct CDR3 sequences, 15% to 18% seen once. This chain connects TRBV27 to TRBJ2-7, with 7 bases fitting TRBD1. Input material: blood. The origin of this receptor is a woman aged 25 to 45 with Graves' hyperthyroidism. CDR3 in amino acids: CASKQQGYEQYF. DNA for the CDR3: TGTGCCAGCAAACAACAGGGGTACGAGCAGTACTTC.